This entry is about one TCR beta chain. Its target is not known. The CDR3 is 16 amino acids. V was trimmed by 2 bases and J by 2 bases, leaving 15 bases between them. Per germline, CDR1 MNHNY and CDR2 SVGAGI (reference sequence). The sample originates from a study of tumor-infiltrating lymphocytes in primary liver carcinoma. General observations from the study: Tumor tissue displayed a significantly greater top-250-clone fraction than blood (p = 0.039).

Making TCR beta cDNA involved around 540 ng total RNA and a constant-region primer. Slightly modified ARM-PCR with three nested multiplex PCR rounds yielded TCR beta libraries. It was with TRBV1-TRBV30 forward primers and a C-beta reverse primer that the first two PCR rounds were run, at around 9 cycles each. Via MiXCR, TCRdb re-called the multiplex PCR reads, giving one row per CDR3 protein. The repertoire holds roughly 330,000 distinct CDR3 sequences, with approximately 65% as singletons. Unsorted whole blood served as the source of blood RNA, and germline DNA was extracted as well. A sample of 3.5 to 4 milliliters of peripheral blood was taken before surgery.

The specimen sequenced was peripheral blood. V gene TRBV6-6 combines with J gene TRBJ2-5, with a possible D match to TRBD2 (6 bases). The sequence was obtained from a man aged 35 to 55 with primary liver carcinoma and hepatitis B virus infection. The CDR3 protein is CASSYLGLSLQETQYF. The CDR3 DNA follows: TGTGCCAGCAGTTACCTGGGACTGAGTTTGCAAGAGACCCAGTACTTC.